The rows below give T cell receptor beta chains drawn from one sample of a study of CD8+CD57+ T cells in acquired aplastic anemia. TCRdb itself ran the reads through MiXCR, one entry per CDR3 protein. The table includes about 110,000 distinct CDR3 sequences, approximately 48% detected once. The specimen was sorted CD4+, CD8+, or CD8+CD57+ T cells (not recorded which) from PBMCs. Receptors originate from a human donor in good health, serving as a control. Each CDR3 is given with its conserved first and last residue. D genes are given only for firm matches. Not every row has a clone size; where given, it reads once, few, many or a size class.

CDR3 protein: CASSQGTGELFF
CDR3 DNA: TGTGCCAGCAGTCAGGGGACCGGGGAGCTGTTTTTT
V gene: TRBV12-3/TRBV12-4
D gene: -
clone size: many
J gene: TRBJ2-2

CDR3 protein: CASSAATPISYEQYF
CDR3 DNA: TGTGCCAGTAGTGCCGCCACACCGATCTCCTACGAGCAGTACTTC
V gene: TRBV19
D gene: -
clone size: -
J gene: TRBJ2-7

CDR3 protein: CASTEGQGATYGYTF
CDR3 DNA: TGTGCCAGCACCGAGGGACAGGGGGCGACCTATGGCTACACCTTC
V gene: TRBV2
D gene: TRBD1
clone size: few
J gene: TRBJ1-2

CDR3 protein: CASSQGGGPYGYTF
CDR3 DNA: TGCGCCAGCAGCCAAGGGGGAGGACCTTATGGCTACACCTTC
V gene: TRBV4-1
D gene: -
clone size: many
J gene: TRBJ1-2

CDR3 protein: CSARSAGGTEAFF
CDR3 DNA: TGCAGTGCTAGGTCGGCAGGGGGCACTGAAGCTTTCTTT
V gene: TRBV20-1
D gene: TRBD1
clone size: -
J gene: TRBJ1-1

CDR3 protein: CAIRERTGENTEAFF
CDR3 DNA: TGTGCCATCAGGGAAAGGACAGGGGAGAACACTGAAGCTTTCTTT
V gene: TRBV10-3
D gene: TRBD1
clone size: -
J gene: TRBJ1-1

CDR3 protein: CASSGGEGRRDTQYF
CDR3 DNA: TGTGCCAGCAGCGGCGGGGAAGGGCGGCGAGATACGCAGTATTTT
V gene: TRBV9
D gene: -
clone size: -
J gene: TRBJ2-3

CDR3 protein: CASSADRDSGGPRNEQFF
CDR3 DNA: TGCGCCAGCAGCGCGGACCGTGATAGCGGGGGGCCAAGAAATGAGCAGTTCTTC
V gene: TRBV5-1
D gene: TRBD2
clone size: -
J gene: TRBJ2-1

CDR3 protein: CASSLRQGNTEAFF
CDR3 DNA: TGTGCCAGCAGCTTAAGGCAGGGGAACACTGAAGCTTTCTTT
V gene: TRBV7-6
D gene: -
clone size: -
J gene: TRBJ1-1

CDR3 protein: CSAPKAEAFF
CDR3 DNA: TGCAGTGCTCCAAAAGCTGAAGCTTTCTTT
V gene: TRBV20-1
D gene: -
clone size: many
J gene: TRBJ1-1

CDR3 protein: CAISDYPEPGYTF
CDR3 DNA: TGTGCCATCAGTGATTATCCGGAACCTGGCTACACCTTC
V gene: TRBV10-3
D gene: -
clone size: -
J gene: TRBJ1-2

CDR3 protein: CAISEPPAGANVLTF
CDR3 DNA: TGTGCCATCAGTGAGCCCCCCGCTGGGGCCAACGTCCTGACTTTC
V gene: TRBV10-3
D gene: -
clone size: many
J gene: TRBJ2-6

CDR3 protein: CASSARDYTGGGVGNTIYF
CDR3 DNA: TGTGCCAGCAGTGCTAGAGATTATACAGGGGGCGGCGTTGGAAACACCATATATTTT
V gene: TRBV25-1
D gene: TRBD1
clone size: few
J gene: TRBJ1-3

CDR3 protein: CASREERRDSPLHF
CDR3 DNA: TGTGCCAGCAGAGAAGAGCGACGGGATTCACCCCTCCACTTT
V gene: TRBV6-1
D gene: -
clone size: many
J gene: TRBJ1-6

CDR3 protein: CASSSTGTGYHEQYF
CDR3 DNA: TGCGCCAGCAGCTCAACCGGGACAGGGTACCACGAGCAGTACTTC
V gene: TRBV5-1
D gene: TRBD1
clone size: many
J gene: TRBJ2-7

CDR3 protein: CASSLTGRSYEQYF
CDR3 DNA: TGTGCCAGCAGCTTGACAGGCCGGTCCTACGAGCAGTACTTC
V gene: TRBV7-3
D gene: -
clone size: many
J gene: TRBJ2-7

CDR3 protein: CSARPIGLATYNEQSF
CDR3 DNA: TGCAGTGCTAGGCCAATAGGACTAGCGACCTACAATGAGCAGTCCTTC
V gene: TRBV20-1
D gene: TRBD2
clone size: -
J gene: TRBJ2-1

CDR3 protein: CASSDRESLYEQYF
CDR3 DNA: TGCGCCAGCAGTGACAGGGAGTCCCTCTACGAGCAGTACTTC
V gene: TRBV10-1
D gene: -
clone size: -
J gene: TRBJ2-7

CDR3 protein: CAIYSGGDNEQFF
CDR3 DNA: TGTGCCATCTATAGCGGTGGAGACAATGAGCAGTTCTTC
V gene: TRBV2
D gene: -
clone size: -
J gene: TRBJ2-1

CDR3 protein: CASSSRDTGYGETQYF
CDR3 DNA: TGTGCCAGCAGCTCCCGGGACACAGGGTATGGAGAGACCCAGTACTTC
V gene: TRBV5-6
D gene: -
clone size: many
J gene: TRBJ2-5

CDR3 protein: CASSEGGGSSYEQYF
CDR3 DNA: TGTGCCAGCAGCGAGGGAGGGGGGAGCTCCTACGAGCAGTACTTC
V gene: TRBV9
D gene: -
clone size: many
J gene: TRBJ2-7

CDR3 protein: CSGVGIAGTDTQYF
CDR3 DNA: TGCAGCGGGGTTGGAATAGCGGGAACAGATACGCAGTATTTT
V gene: TRBV29-1
D gene: TRBD2
clone size: -
J gene: TRBJ2-3